The clone carrying this T cell receptor beta chain was counted only a few times. The antigen is unknown. This sample was taken from a study of T cells in Graves' hyperthyroidism and ophthalmopathy. Study results and caveats: The model made its ophthalmopathy prediction, and onset followed a median roughly 6.5 months later. From stable hyperthyroidism, ophthalmopathy was set apart by a 13 V-J model.

RNA transcripts yielded amplified TCR beta CDR3 regions. TCR CDR3 regions were first amplified by RT-PCR with HTBI primers. TCRdb re-derived calls from the multiplex PCR reads in MiXCR, one entry per CDR3 protein. The profile shows around 720,000 distinct CDR3 sequences, about a third of them singletons. The receptor comes from a woman between 35 and 50 years old with Graves' hyperthyroidism. Sequencing used blood.

The CDR3 sequence: CATSRGTVTEAFF. In DNA form, the CDR3 reads TGTGCCACCAGCAGAGGGACAGTCACTGAAGCTTTCTTT. The chain couples TRBV15 to TRBJ1-1, with D possibly matching TRBD1 (6 bases). In germline, CDR1 is LNHNV, CDR2 YYDKDF (reference sequence). This CDR3 has 13 residues. V shed 1 base and J shed 4 bases, with 7 bases lying between them.